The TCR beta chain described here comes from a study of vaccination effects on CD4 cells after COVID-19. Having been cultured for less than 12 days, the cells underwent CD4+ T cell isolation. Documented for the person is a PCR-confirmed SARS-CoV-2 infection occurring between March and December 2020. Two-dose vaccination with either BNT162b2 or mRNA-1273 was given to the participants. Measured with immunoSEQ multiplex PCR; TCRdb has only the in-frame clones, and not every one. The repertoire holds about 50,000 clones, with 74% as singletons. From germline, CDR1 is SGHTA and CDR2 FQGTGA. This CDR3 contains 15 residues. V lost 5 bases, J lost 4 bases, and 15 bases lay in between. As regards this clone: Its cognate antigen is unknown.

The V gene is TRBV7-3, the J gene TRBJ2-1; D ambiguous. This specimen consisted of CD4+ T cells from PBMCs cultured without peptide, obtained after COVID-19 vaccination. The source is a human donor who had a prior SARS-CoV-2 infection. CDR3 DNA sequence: TGTGCCAGCAGCCCGGGCAGCCCGGAGTACAATGAGCAGTTCTTC. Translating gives CASSPGSPEYNEQFF.